Detailed here is one TCR beta chain. Sequenced by immunoSEQ multiplex PCR; TCRdb stores in-frame clones only, minus some. The sample yields about 250,000 clones, 86% seen once. The sample belongs to a study of blood T cell repertoires in COVID-19. Across the study: There were acute and convalescent COVID-19 samples, and they came from the United States, Italy and Spain.

The CDR3 is made up of 15 amino acids. Germline V lookup: CDR1 SGHTA, CDR2 FQGNSA. The V gene lost 8 bases and the J gene lost 4 bases, with 18 bases spanning the gap. The source is a woman older than 75 with COVID-19, enrolled during active disease. Sequencing was done on a sample of peripheral blood. The rearrangement joins TRBV7-2 to TRBJ1-5, with D possibly matching TRBD1 (5 bases). In DNA form, the CDR3 reads TGTGCCAGCCGGAGGGGTGGGGCTGAAAATCAGCCCCAGCATTTT. Translating gives CASRRGGAENQPQHF.